Listed below are T cell receptor beta chains from one sample, sequenced in a study of cytomegalovirus exposure and HLA in healthy donors. Libraries were prepared by immunoSEQ multiplex PCR; TCRdb keeps only in-frame clonotypes and omits some of them. The sample has over 55,000 clones. The sequenced sample consisted of PBMCs. The receptors were sampled from a boy between 10 and 17 years old in good health and CMV-seronegative. CDR3s include the opening cysteine and the closing phenylalanine or tryptophan. A D gene is named only where the DNA matches it firmly.

D | J | V | DNA | CDR3
TRBD1 | TRBJ2-7 | TRBV28 | TGTGCCAGCAACCCGGGACAGGGGATTTACGAGCAGTACTTC | CASNPGQGIYEQYF
TRBD1 | TRBJ2-2 | TRBV6-6 | TGTGCCAGCAGTCTAACAGGGGAATCCGGGGAGCTGTTTTTT | CASSLTGESGELFF
- | TRBJ1-1 | TRBV2 | TGTGCCAGCAATCTTAGACAGTACGCTGAAGCTTTCTTT | CASNLRQYAEAFF
TRBD2 | TRBJ2-3 | TRBV7-2 | TGTGCCAGCAGCTTAGTCAGGCCTAGCGGGACAGATACGCAGTATTTT | CASSLVRPSGTDTQYF
TRBD2 | TRBJ2-1 | TRBV9 | TGTGCCAGCAGCTCTGGACTAGCGAGTATACCGGCCGACAATGAGCAGTTCTTC | CASSSGLASIPADNEQFF
TRBD1 | TRBJ2-7 | TRBV5-4 | TGTGCCAGCAGCTTGAACAGGGGGACCTACGAGCAGTACTTC | CASSLNRGTYEQYF
- | TRBJ1-3 | TRBV10-1 | TGCGCCAGCAGTGGGGGCGGATACTCTGGAAACACCATATATTTT | CASSGGGYSGNTIYF
- | TRBJ1-2 | TRBV19 | TGTGCCAGTAGCCTCGGGGTTGTTAACTATGGCTACACCTTC | CASSLGVVNYGYTF
TRBD1 | TRBJ1-1 | TRBV18 | TGTGCCAGCTCACCTTCACAGGGGGGAACTGAAGCTTTCTTT | CASSPSQGGTEAFF
TRBD2 | TRBJ2-7 | TRBV12-5 | TGTGCTAGTGGTCTTCATACGGGACTAGGATATTCCGAGCAGTACTTC | CASGLHTGLGYSEQYF
- | TRBJ1-2 | TRBV25-1 | TGTGCCAGCAGTAGCGGGTGGGCTGGCTACACCTTC | CASSSGWAGYTF
- | TRBJ2-7 | TRBV6-5 | TGTGCCAGCAGTTACGGAGCCGAGCAGTACTTC | CASSYGAEQYF
- | TRBJ2-3 | TRBV30 | TGTGCCTGGAGTGTACAAGATTTCACAGATACGCAGTATTTT | CAWSVQDFTDTQYF
TRBD1 | TRBJ1-6 | TRBV28 | TGTGCCAGCAGTTCGACACAGGGGGCTAGTTCACCCCTCCACTTT | CASSSTQGASSPLHF
- | TRBJ2-3 | TRBV4-2 | TGTGCCAGCAGCCAAGATTGGGGAGCGGAACCGGGGGATACGCAGTATTTT | CASSQDWGAEPGDTQYF
- | TRBJ1-2 | TRBV30 | TGTGCCTGGAGTCCCGCGTTGGGGGCTTCCTATGGCTACACCTTC | CAWSPALGASYGYTF
- | TRBJ2-5 | TRBV4-1 | TGCGCCAGCAGCCAAGATCTGGGGAGGACCCAGTACTTC | CASSQDLGRTQYF
TRBD1 | TRBJ1-2 | TRBV30 | TGTGCCTGTCGGGACAGCTCTAACTATGGCTACACCTTC | CACRDSSNYGYTF
TRBD1 | TRBJ2-7 | TRBV19 | TGTGCCAGTAGTATAGGCGGGACAGGAGATGTCTACGAGCAGTACTTC | CASSIGGTGDVYEQYF
TRBD1 | TRBJ2-7 | TRBV27 | TGTGCCAGCAGTTTGACGGGACAGTCCCCCTACGAGCAGTACTTC | CASSLTGQSPYEQYF
TRBD2 | TRBJ2-1 | TRBV9 | TGTGCCAGCAGCCCTGGACTAGCGGGAGAGGGGGGGCAGTTCTTC | CASSPGLAGEGGQFF
- | TRBJ1-1 | TRBV27 | TGTGCCAGCAACCCTCTCCTAGGCACTGAAGCTTTCTTT | CASNPLLGTEAFF
TRBD2 | TRBJ2-1 | TRBV4-3 | TGCGCCAGCAGCCAAGATAGACCTCCTAGCGGATCCTACAATGAGCAGTTCTTC | CASSQDRPPSGSYNEQFF
- | TRBJ1-1 | TRBV30 | TGTGCCTGGAGTGTGCCGGGACTTGAAGCTTTCTTT | CAWSVPGLEAFF
TRBD1 | TRBJ1-1 | TRBV5-4 | TGTGCCAGCAGCGGAGACAGGGGGCGGACATTCGGCACTGAAGCTTTCTTT | CASSGDRGRTFGTEAFF
- | TRBJ1-1 | TRBV25-1 | TGTGCCAGCAGTAATACAAAGGGGTATGAAGCTTTCTTT | CASSNTKGYEAFF
- | TRBJ2-1 | TRBV7-9 | TGTGCCAGCAGCTTCCCGGGGGGCATGGACAATGAGCAGTTCTTC | CASSFPGGMDNEQFF
TRBD2 | TRBJ2-1 | TRBV4-2 | TGTGCCAGCAGCCAAGTGGGACTAGCGGGGAACAATGAGCAGTTCTTC | CASSQVGLAGNNEQFF
TRBD1 | TRBJ1-1 | TRBV6-5 | TGTGCCAGCGGGCGACAGGGAACGAACACTGAAGCTTTCTTT | CASGRQGTNTEAFF
TRBD1 | TRBJ1-2 | TRBV7-2 | TGTGCCAGCAGCTTAGGGACAGGGAGAATCGATGGCTACACCTTC | CASSLGTGRIDGYTF
TRBD1 | TRBJ2-7 | TRBV18 | TGTGCCAGCTCACCCCCCGGGACAGAACCCTACGAGCAGTACTTC | CASSPPGTEPYEQYF
- | TRBJ2-7 | TRBV9 | TGTGCCAGCAGCGCCCCGGGGAGGTACGAGCAGTACTTC | CASSAPGRYEQYF
TRBD2 | TRBJ2-1 | TRBV7-3 | TGTGCCAGCAGCCCCCGGGTAGCGGGAGGTTTAAATGAGCAGTTCTTC | CASSPRVAGGLNEQFF
TRBD2 | TRBJ2-1 | TRBV11-3 | TGTGCCAGCAGCGAATCCGGGACTAGCGGGAGGGCCACCTACAATGAGCAGTTCTTC | CASSESGTSGRATYNEQFF
- | TRBJ1-6 | TRBV19 | TGTGCCAGTAGTACAGGAGGCCGGATTAATTCACCCCTCCACTTT | CASSTGGRINSPLHF
- | TRBJ2-7 | TRBV11-3 | TGTGCCAGCAGCTTAGGGCAGGTCTACGAGCAGTACTTC | CASSLGQVYEQYF
- | TRBJ2-2 | TRBV9 | TGTGCCAGCAGCGTGGAGGGAACCGGGGAGCTGTTTTTT | CASSVEGTGELFF